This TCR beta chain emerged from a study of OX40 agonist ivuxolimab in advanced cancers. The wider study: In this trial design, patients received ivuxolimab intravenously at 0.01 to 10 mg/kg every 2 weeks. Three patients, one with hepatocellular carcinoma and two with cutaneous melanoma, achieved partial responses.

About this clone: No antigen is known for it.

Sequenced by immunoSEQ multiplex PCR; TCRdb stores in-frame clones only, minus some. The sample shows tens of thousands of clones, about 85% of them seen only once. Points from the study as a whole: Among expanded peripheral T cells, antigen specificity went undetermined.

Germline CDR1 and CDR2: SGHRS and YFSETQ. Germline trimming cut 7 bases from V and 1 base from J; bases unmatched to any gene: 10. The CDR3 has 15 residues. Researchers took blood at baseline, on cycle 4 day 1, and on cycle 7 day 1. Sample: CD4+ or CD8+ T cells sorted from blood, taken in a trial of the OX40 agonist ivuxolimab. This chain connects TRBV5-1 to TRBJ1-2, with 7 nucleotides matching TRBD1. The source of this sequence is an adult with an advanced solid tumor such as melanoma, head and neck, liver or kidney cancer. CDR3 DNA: TGCGCCAGCGTGGGCGACGGGACAGTTAACTATGGCTACACCTTC. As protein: CASVGDGTVNYGYTF.